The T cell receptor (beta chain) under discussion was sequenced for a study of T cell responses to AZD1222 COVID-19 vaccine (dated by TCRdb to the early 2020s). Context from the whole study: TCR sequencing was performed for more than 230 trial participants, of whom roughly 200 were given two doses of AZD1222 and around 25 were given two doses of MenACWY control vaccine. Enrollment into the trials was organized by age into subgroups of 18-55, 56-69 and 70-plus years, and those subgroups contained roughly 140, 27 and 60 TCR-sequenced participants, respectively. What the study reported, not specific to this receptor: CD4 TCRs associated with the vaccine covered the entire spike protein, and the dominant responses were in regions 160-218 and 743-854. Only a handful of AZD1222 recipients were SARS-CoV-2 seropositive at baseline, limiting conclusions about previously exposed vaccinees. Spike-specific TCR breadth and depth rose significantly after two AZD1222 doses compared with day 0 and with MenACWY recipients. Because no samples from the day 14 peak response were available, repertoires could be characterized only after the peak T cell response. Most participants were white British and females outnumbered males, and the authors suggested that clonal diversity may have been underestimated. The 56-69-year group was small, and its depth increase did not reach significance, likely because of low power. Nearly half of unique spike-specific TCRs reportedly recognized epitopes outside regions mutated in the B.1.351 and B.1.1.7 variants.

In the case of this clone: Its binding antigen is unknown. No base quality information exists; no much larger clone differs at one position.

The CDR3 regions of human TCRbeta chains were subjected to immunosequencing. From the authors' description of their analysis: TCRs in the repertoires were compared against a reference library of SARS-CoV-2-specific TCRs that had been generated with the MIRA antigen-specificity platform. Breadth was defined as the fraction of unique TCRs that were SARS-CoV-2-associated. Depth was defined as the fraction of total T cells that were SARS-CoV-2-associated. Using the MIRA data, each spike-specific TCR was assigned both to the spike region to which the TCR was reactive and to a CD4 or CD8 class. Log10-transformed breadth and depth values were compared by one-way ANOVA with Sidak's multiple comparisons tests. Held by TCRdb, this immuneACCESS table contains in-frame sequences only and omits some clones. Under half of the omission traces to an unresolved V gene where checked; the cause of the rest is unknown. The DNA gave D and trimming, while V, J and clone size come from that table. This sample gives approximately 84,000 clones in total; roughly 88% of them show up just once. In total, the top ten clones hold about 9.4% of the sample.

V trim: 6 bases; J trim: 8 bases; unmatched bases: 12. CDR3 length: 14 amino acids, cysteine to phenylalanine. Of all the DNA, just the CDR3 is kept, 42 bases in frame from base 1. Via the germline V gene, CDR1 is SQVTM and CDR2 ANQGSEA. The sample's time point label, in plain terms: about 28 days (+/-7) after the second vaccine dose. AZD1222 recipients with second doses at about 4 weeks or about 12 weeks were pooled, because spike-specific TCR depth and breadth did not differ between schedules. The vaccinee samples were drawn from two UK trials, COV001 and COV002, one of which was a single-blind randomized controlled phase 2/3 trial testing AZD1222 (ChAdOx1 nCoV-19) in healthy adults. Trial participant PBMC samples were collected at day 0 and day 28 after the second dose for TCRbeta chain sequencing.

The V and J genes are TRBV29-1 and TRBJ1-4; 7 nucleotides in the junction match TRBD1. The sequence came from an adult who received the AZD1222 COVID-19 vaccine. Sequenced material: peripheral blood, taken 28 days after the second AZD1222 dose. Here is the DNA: TGCAGCGTCCGACTGACAGGGTCTTCCGAAAAACTGTTTTTT. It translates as CSVRLTGSSEKLFF.